A selection of T cell receptor beta chains follows, all from one sample in a study of blood T cell repertoires in COVID-19. Generated by immunoSEQ multiplex PCR, the TCRdb table keeps only in-frame clones and is missing some. The sample has about 140,000 clones, 80% to 85% seen once. The source material was peripheral blood. Receptors were obtained from a human donor in a cohort sampled during active COVID-19. Each CDR3 is given with its conserved first and last residue. A D gene is named only where the DNA matches it firmly. For some rows the clone size is stated as once, few or many, or as a class when expanded; others skip it.

clone size	V gene	D gene	J gene	CDR3 DNA	CDR3 protein
.	TRBV5-1	.	TRBJ1-2	TGCGCCAGCAGCTTGGCCGACAGTCGCTATGGCTACACCTTC	CASSLADSRYGYTF
.	TRBV19	.	TRBJ1-6	TGTGCCAGTAGTCCACGATCGGTTTCACCCCTCCACTTT	CASSPRSVSPLHF
.	TRBV18	TRBD1	TRBJ2-7	TGTGCCAGCTCACCAGGACAGGGGGCACGGGAGCAGTACTTC	CASSPGQGAREQYF
.	TRBV5-1	.	TRBJ1-1	TGCGCCAGCCGGGACACCCCGGGGACTGAAGCTTTCTTT	CASRDTPGTEAFF
.	TRBV2	.	TRBJ2-5	TGTGCCAGCAGCTCACGGGGGGAGACCCAGTACTTC	CASSSRGETQYF
few	TRBV2	.	TRBJ2-7	TGTGCCAGCTCCCCGAATAGCTTTAGCTACGAGCAGTACTTC	CASSPNSFSYEQYF
.	TRBV28	.	TRBJ1-5	TGTGCCACCCTTCCGGGGAATCAGCCCCAGCATTTT	CATLPGNQPQHF
.	TRBV12-3/TRBV12-4	.	TRBJ1-1	TGTGCCAGCAGTTTGACGGGCACTGAAGCTTTCTTT	CASSLTGTEAFF
.	TRBV6-5	TRBD1	TRBJ1-2	TGTGCCGGAAGGGAGGGACAGGGCTATGGCTACACCTTC	CAGREGQGYGYTF
few	TRBV18	TRBD1	TRBJ1-4	TGTGCCAGCTCAGGACAGGCACGGAAGGAAAAACTGTTTTTT	CASSGQARKEKLFF
.	TRBV5-8	TRBD2	TRBJ2-3	TGTGCCAGCAGCTGGCGGGGGGCGGCGACAGATACGCAGTATTTT	CASSWRGAATDTQYF
once	TRBV7-9	TRBD1	TRBJ1-4	TGTGCCAGCAGCTTTGGGGACAGGGGAACTAGAAATGAAAAACTGTTTTTT	CASSFGDRGTRNEKLFF
.	TRBV7-9	.	TRBJ1-5	TGTGCCAGCAGTTGGGAGGGGGTTCAGCCCCAGCATTTT	CASSWEGVQPQHF
.	TRBV7-2	TRBD2	TRBJ2-1	TGTGCCAGCAGCTTAGCTTGGCGGGGGGGCGGTGAGCAGTTCTTC	CASSLAWRGGGEQFF
once	TRBV28	TRBD1	TRBJ1-2	TGTGCCAGCACCGCCTTGGACAGGGATTACGATGGCTACACCTTC	CASTALDRDYDGYTF
.	TRBV7-9	.	TRBJ1-2	TGTGCCAGCAGCTTAGAAGTGACAGGCTATGGCTACACCTTC	CASSLEVTGYGYTF
.	TRBV4-1	TRBD1	TRBJ2-7	TGCGCCAGCAGCCTAACCGGGACAGGGGAGTACGAGCAGTACTTC	CASSLTGTGEYEQYF
.	TRBV20-1	TRBD2	TRBJ2-1	TGCAGTGCTAGTCTCCTAGCGGGGGGGCGCGGCTCCTACAATGAGCAGTTCTTC	CSASLLAGGRGSYNEQFF
.	TRBV11-3	TRBD2	TRBJ2-1	TGTGCCAGCAGCTTAGATGGGACTAGCGGTTCCAATGAGCAGTTCTTC	CASSLDGTSGSNEQFF
.	TRBV6-5	.	TRBJ1-6	TGTGCCAGCAGTTATGGGGGCGAAAAGTATAATTCACCCCTCCACTTT	CASSYGGEKYNSPLHF
.	TRBV18	.	TRBJ1-6	TGTGCCAGCTCACCAACAAGGGCCAGGGTGACACCAAATTCACCCCTCCACTTT	CASSPTRARVTPNSPLHF
once	TRBV6-6	TRBD1	TRBJ1-5	TGTGCCAGCACCTCCGTGGGACAGGCCGATCAGCCCCAGCATTTT	CASTSVGQADQPQHF
.	TRBV28	.	TRBJ2-2	TGTGCCAGCAGTCCCGGGTGGGGGGAGCTGTTTTTT	CASSPGWGELFF
.	TRBV6-5	.	TRBJ2-7	TGTGCCAGCAGTTACAATTACAGGTCAAACGAGCAGTACTTC	CASSYNYRSNEQYF
.	TRBV5-1	.	TRBJ1-1	TGCGCCAGCACCGCGGGGGGGAATATGAACACTGAAGCTTTCTTT	CASTAGGNMNTEAFF
.	TRBV25-1	.	TRBJ1-1	TGTGCCAGCACCGTACAGGGTTCCACTGAAGCTTTCTTT	CASTVQGSTEAFF
few	TRBV10-1	.	TRBJ2-3	TGCGCCAGCAGCTTCTACGGGGGAAGCACAGATACGCAGTATTTT	CASSFYGGSTDTQYF
.	TRBV5-1	.	TRBJ2-6	TGCGCCAGCAGCTTGACTGCCTCTGGGGCCAACGTCCTGACTTTC	CASSLTASGANVLTF
few	TRBV7-9	TRBD2	TRBJ2-1	TGTGCCAGCAGCCATACTCCGGGACTAGGAGGACACAATGAGCAGTTCTTC	CASSHTPGLGGHNEQFF
.	TRBV5-4	.	TRBJ1-2	TGTGCCAGCACCCTGGTAGGGGGTGCTGGCTACACCTTC	CASTLVGGAGYTF
.	TRBV12-3/TRBV12-4	.	TRBJ2-7	TGTGCCAGCAAACGAGGAGGGCCCTACGAGCAGTACTTC	CASKRGGPYEQYF
.	TRBV4-2	.	TRBJ2-5	TGTGCCAGCAGCCAAGCCCAGGAACCGAGATTGACCCAGTACTTC	CASSQAQEPRLTQYF
.	TRBV3-1/TRBV3-2	TRBD1	TRBJ1-2	TGTGCCAGCAGCCCCTCGGACAGGCCCTACTATGGCTACACCTTC	CASSPSDRPYYGYTF
.	TRBV11-2	.	TRBJ1-3	TGTGCCAGCAGCTTACGGGGAAACACCATATATTTT	CASSLRGNTIYF
once	TRBV5-6	TRBD1	TRBJ2-3	TGTGCCAGCAGCTTGATCCGGACAGGGGAGGGAGATACGCAGTATTTT	CASSLIRTGEGDTQYF
.	TRBV7-9	.	TRBJ1-4	TGTGCCAGCAGCCAGGCGGGAACCGAAAAACTGTTTTTT	CASSQAGTEKLFF
.	TRBV15	TRBD1	TRBJ1-5	TGTGCCACTGAGATCAACCGAGACAGGGGGCGGCATCAGCCCCAGCATTTT	CATEINRDRGRHQPQHF
.	TRBV28	.	TRBJ1-1	TGTGCCAGCACCGGGGGGCTGGGGGAAGCAACTGAAGCTTTCTTT	CASTGGLGEATEAFF
.	TRBV5-6	TRBD2	TRBJ2-1	TGTGCCAGCAGCTTGGACCAAGCGGGGAGATATAATGAGCAGTTCTTC	CASSLDQAGRYNEQFF
.	TRBV10-1	TRBD2	TRBJ2-3	TGCGCCAGCAGTGTTTCTCGCGGGGGGAAGGGAGATACGCAGTATTTT	CASSVSRGGKGDTQYF
.	TRBV7-9	TRBD1	TRBJ2-7	TGTGCCAGCAGCTCCCGACAGGGACGAGGCGAGCAGTACTTC	CASSSRQGRGEQYF
.	TRBV24-1	.	TRBJ1-3	TGTGCCACCAGTGGTGACAGTAAAGGAAACACCATATATTTT	CATSGDSKGNTIYF
.	TRBV6-6	TRBD2	TRBJ2-7	TGTGCCAGCAGAAGACTAGCGGGGGACGAGCAGTACTTC	CASRRLAGDEQYF
.	TRBV18	TRBD1	TRBJ2-3	TGTGCCAGCTCACGGGACAGGGGAACCAACACAGATACGCAGTATTTT	CASSRDRGTNTDTQYF
.	TRBV7-2	.	TRBJ2-2	TGTGCCAGCAGCTTGACAGGCTCCGGGGAGCTGTTTTTT	CASSLTGSGELFF
once	TRBV5-4	TRBD1	TRBJ2-7	TGTGCCAGCAGTCGCCGGGACAGCTCCTACGAGCAGTACTTC	CASSRRDSSYEQYF
.	TRBV18	TRBD2	TRBJ2-5	TGTGCCAGCTCACCACCTGAAGTCCTGACTAGCGGCTCAGGAGAGACCCAGTACTTC	CASSPPEVLTSGSGETQYF
.	TRBV27	.	TRBJ1-2	TGTGCCAGCAGTTTACAGGGTGGACATGGCTACACCTTC	CASSLQGGHGYTF
.	TRBV7-6	TRBD1	TRBJ1-1	TGTGCCAGCAGCCAGGGGAACAGGGGTTGGACTGAAGCTTTCTTT	CASSQGNRGWTEAFF
.	TRBV27	.	TRBJ2-4	TGTGCCAGCAGTTTTATATCCAAAAACATTCAGTACTTC	CASSFISKNIQYF
.	TRBV5-1	TRBD1	TRBJ1-2	TGCGCCAGCAGCTTGGGGACAGGGCTAGATGGCTACACCTTC	CASSLGTGLDGYTF